What follows describes a single T cell receptor (beta chain). These data are taken from a study of blood T cell repertoires in COVID-19. About the study: Acute-phase and convalescent COVID-19 samples originated in the United States, Italy and Spain. The analysed material was cDNA or gDNA that came from T cells, B-cell-depleted T cells, or PBMCs.

In the original processing: Estimation of nucleated cell counts relied on the amplification of reference gene primers. Measured with immunoSEQ multiplex PCR; TCRdb has only the in-frame clones, and not every one. V and J calls and clone size follow that table, whereas D and trimming were derived from the DNA. The sample yields 200,000 to 250,000 clones, about four fifths seen once. The CDR3 length is 15 residues. Germline V gene data show CDR1 as SGHDT and CDR2 as YYEEEE. Trimming cost V 0 bases and J 0 bases, with 9 bases left between them. Sequenced material: peripheral blood. The clonotype originates from a woman between 18 and 29 years old with acute or convalescent COVID-19. V usage is TRBV5-6 and J usage is TRBJ1-1; D uncertain. Written as DNA, the CDR3 is TGTGCCAGCAGCTTGGTCGCGGGAATGAACACTGAAGCTTTCTTT. Translated, it gives CASSLVAGMNTEAFF.